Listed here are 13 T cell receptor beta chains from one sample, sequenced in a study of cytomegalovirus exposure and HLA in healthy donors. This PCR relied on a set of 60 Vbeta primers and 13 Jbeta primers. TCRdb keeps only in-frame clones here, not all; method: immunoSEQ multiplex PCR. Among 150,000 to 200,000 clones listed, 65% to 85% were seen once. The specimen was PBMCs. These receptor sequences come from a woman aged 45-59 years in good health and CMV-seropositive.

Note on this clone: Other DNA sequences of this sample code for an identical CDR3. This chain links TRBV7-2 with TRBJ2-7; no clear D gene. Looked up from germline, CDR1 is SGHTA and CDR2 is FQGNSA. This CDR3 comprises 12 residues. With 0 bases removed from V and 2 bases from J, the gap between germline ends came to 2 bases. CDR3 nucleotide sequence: TGTGCCAGCAGCTTAGCCACCTACGAGCAGTACTTC. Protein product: CASSLATYEQYF.

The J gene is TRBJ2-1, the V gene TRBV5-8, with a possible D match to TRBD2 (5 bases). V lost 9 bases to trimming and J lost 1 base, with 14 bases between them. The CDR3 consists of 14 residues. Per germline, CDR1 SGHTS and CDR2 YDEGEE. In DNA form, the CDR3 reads TGTGCCACCCGCCCCGGGATATCCTACAATGAGCAGTTCTTC. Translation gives CATRPGISYNEQFF.

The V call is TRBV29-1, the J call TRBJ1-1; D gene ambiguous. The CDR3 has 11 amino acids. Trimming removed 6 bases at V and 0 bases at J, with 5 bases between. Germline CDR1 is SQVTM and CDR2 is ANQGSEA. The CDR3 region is CSVRLNTEAFF. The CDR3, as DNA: TGCAGCGTCCGGTTGAACACTGAAGCTTTCTTT.

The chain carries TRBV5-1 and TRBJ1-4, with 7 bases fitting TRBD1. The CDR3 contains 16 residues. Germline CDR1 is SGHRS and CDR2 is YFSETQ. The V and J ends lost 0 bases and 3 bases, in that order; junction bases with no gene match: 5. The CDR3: CASSLAAGTANEKLFF. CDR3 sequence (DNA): TGCGCCAGCAGCTTGGCGGCGGGGACAGCTAATGAAAAACTGTTTTTT.

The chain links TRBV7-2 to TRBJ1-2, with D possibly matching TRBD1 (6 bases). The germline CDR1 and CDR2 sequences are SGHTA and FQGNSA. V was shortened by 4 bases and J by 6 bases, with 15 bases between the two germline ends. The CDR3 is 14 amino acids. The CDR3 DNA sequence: TGTGCCAGCAGCTCCCGCAGGGGCTTGAATGGCTACACCTTC. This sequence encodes CASSSRRGLNGYTF.

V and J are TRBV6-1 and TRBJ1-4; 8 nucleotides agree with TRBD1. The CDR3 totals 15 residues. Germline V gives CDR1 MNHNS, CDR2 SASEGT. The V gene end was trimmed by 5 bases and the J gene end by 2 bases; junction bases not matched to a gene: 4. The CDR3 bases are TGTGCCAGCAGTACGACAGGGGCGACTAATGAAAAACTGTTTTTT. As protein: CASSTTGATNEKLFF.

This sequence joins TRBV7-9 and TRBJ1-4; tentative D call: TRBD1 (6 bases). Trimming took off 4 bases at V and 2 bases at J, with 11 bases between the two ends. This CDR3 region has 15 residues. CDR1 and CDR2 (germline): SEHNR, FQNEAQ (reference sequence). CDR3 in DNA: TGTGCCAGCAGCTCAGAGGGGGGGACTAATGAAAAACTGTTTTTT. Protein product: CASSSEGGTNEKLFF.

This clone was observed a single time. The CDR3 spells CASSARPIAGTGVEKLFF. CDR3 nucleotides: TGTGCCAGCAGCGCCCGCCCCATCGCCGGGACAGGGGTTGAAAAACTGTTTTTT. J is TRBJ1-4 and V is TRBV7-8; 10 nucleotides line up with TRBD1. Looked up from germline, CDR1 is SGHVS and CDR2 is FQNEAQ. V gave up 5 bases and J gave up 7 bases; unmatched junction bases: 16. The CDR3 runs 18 residues. The variable domain in full, completed from reference TRBV7-8 and TRBJ1-4, reads GAGVSQSPRYKVAKRGQDVALRCDPISGHVSLFWYQQALGQGPEFLTYFQNEAQLDKSGLPSDRFFAERPEGSVSTLKIQRTQQEDSAVYLCASSARPIAGTGVEKLFFGSGTQLSVL.

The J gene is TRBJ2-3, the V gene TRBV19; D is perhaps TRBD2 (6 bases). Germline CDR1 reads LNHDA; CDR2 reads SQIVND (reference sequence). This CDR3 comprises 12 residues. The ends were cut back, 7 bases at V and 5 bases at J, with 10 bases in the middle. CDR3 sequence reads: CASTLGGDTQYF. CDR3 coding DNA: TGTGCCAGTACGCTCGGGGGAGATACGCAGTATTTT. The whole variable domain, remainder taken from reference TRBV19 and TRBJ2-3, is DGGITQSPKYLFRKEGQNVTLSCEQNLNHDAMYWYRQDPGQGLRLIYYSQIVNDFQKGDIAEGYSVSREKKESFPLTVTSAQKNPTAFYLCASTLGGDTQYFGPGTRLTVL.

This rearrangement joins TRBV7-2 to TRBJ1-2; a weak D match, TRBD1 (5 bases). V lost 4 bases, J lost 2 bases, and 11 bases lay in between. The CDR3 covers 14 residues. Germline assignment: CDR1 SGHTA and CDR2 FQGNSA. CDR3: CASSSRTLNYGYTF. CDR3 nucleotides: TGTGCCAGCAGCTCCCGGACACTAAACTATGGCTACACCTTC. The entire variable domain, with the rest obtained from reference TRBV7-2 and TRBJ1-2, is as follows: GAGVSQSPSNKVTEKGKDVELRCDPISGHTALYWYRQSLGQGLEFLIYFQGNSAPDKSGLPSDRFSAERTGGSVSTLTIQRTQQEDSAVYLCASSSRTLNYGYTFGSGTRLTVV.

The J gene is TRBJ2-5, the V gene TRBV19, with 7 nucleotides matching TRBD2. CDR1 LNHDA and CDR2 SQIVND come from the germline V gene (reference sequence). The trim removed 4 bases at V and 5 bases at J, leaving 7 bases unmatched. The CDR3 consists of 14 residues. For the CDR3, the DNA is TGTGCCAGTAGTACAATCCAGGGAGGGGAGACCCAGTACTTC. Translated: CASSTIQGGETQYF.

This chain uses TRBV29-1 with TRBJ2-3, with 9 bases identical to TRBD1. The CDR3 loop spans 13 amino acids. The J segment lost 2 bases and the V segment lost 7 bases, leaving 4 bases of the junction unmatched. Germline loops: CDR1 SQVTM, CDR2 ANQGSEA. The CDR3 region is CSGGQGNTDTQYF. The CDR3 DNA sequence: TGCAGCGGAGGACAGGGGAACACAGATACGCAGTATTTT.

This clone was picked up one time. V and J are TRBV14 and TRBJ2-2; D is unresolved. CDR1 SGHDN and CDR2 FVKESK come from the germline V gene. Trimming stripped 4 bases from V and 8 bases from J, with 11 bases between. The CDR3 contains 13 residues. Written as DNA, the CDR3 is TGTGCCAGCAGCCGTACCCCCAGGGGGGAGCTGTTTTTT. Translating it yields CASSRTPRGELFF.